The clone carrying this T cell receptor beta chain was observed a few times. Its antigen is not identified. This specimen comes from a study of beta chain features in type 1 diabetes. Study observations and caveats: A potential influence of HLA type upon TCRB rearrangement remained unresolved herein. Researchers report that Type 1 diabetes patients had moderately but significantly shorter TCRB CDR3s across all four CD4+ subsets.

The V gene lost 6 bases and the J gene lost 1 base, with 6 bases spanning the gap. Germline V gives CDR1 MNHEY, CDR2 SVGAGI. The CDR3 is made up of 12 amino acids. Every bit of the isolated RNA underwent reverse transcription, so sequencing read expressed TCRB transcripts. Only in-frame clones appear in the TCRdb table, and some are missing; sequencing was by immunoSEQ multiplex PCR. The data show hundreds of thousands of clones, over 14% seen once. Sequencing input: naive CD4+ T cells from blood. The rearrangement uses TRBV6-5 and TRBJ1-1; D remains unclear. The TCR comes from a man aged 18 to 30 with type 1 diabetes. The CDR3 DNA sequence: TGTGCCAGCAGATCCAGGAACACTGAAGCTTTCTTT. Translating gives CASRSRNTEAFF.